This passage covers 3 T cell receptor beta chains from one sample sequenced in a study of OX40 agonist ivuxolimab in advanced cancers. The table came from immunoSEQ multiplex PCR; TCRdb's copy has only in-frame clones and leaves some out. Of some 100,000 clones listed, around four fifths are singletons. Here the sequenced sample was CD4+ or CD8+ T cells sorted from blood, taken in a trial of the OX40 agonist ivuxolimab. These receptors were taken from an adult with an advanced solid tumor such as melanoma, head and neck, liver or kidney cancer.

This chain links TRBV4-3 with TRBJ2-5; weak D call: TRBD1 (5 bases). The germline V and J ends were trimmed by 2 bases and 1 base, with 11 bases remaining between them. The germline CDR1 and CDR2 sequences are LGHNA and YSLEER. The CDR3 sequence is 15 residues long. The CDR3 DNA reads TGCGCCAGCAGCCAATCTCAGGGATCCCAAGAGACCCAGTACTTC. Translated, it gives CASSQSQGSQETQYF.

This rearrangement joins TRBV6-6 to TRBJ2-7; TRBD2 might be the D (5 bases). This CDR3 contains 14 residues. The germline V gene encodes CDR1 MNHNY and CDR2 SVGAGI (reference sequence). Trimming removed 7 bases at V and 5 bases at J, with 18 bases between. The CDR3: CASTRAMGFNEQYF. DNA of the CDR3: TGTGCCAGCACGCGGGCCATGGGTTTTAACGAGCAGTACTTC.

V gene TRBV21-1 combines with J gene TRBJ2-3; the D segment call TRBD1 is taken from the table without a DNA check. TRBV21-1 is a recognized pseudogene. The CDR3 runs 20 residues. CDR3 nucleotides: TGTGCCAGCAGCAAATCCCAGTTATGGGGGCGTGGACAGACCACAGATACGCAGTATTTT. This sequence encodes CASSKSQLWGRGQTTDTQYF.